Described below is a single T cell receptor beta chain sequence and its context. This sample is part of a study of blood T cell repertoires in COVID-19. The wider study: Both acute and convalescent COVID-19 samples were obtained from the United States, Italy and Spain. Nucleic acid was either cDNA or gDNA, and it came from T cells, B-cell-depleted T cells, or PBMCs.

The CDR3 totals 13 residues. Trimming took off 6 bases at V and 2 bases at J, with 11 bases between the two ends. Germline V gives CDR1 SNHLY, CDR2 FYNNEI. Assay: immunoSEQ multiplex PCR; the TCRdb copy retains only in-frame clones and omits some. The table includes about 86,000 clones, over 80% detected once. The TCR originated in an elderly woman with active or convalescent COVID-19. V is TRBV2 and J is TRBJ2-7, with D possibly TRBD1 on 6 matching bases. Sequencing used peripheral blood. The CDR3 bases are TGTGCCAGCAGCGAGGACAGAACCTACGAGCAGTACTTC. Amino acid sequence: CASSEDRTYEQYF.